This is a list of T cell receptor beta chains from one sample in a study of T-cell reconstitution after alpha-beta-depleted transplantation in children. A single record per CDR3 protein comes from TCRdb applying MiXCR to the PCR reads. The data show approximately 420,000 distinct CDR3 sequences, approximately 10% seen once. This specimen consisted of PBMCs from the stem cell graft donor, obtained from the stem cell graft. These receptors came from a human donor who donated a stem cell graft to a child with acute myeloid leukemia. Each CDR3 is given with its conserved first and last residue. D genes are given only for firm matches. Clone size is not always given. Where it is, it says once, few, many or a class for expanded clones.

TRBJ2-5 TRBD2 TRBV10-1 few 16 CASSESSQRGQETQYF TGCGCCAGCAGTGAGTCTAGCCAGCGGGGGCAAGAGACCCAGTACTTC
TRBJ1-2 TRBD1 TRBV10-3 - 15 CAISDSTDRIYGYTF TGTGCCATCAGTGATAGCACGGACAGGATCTATGGCTACACCTTC
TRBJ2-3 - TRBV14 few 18 CASSPPSIGTGSTDTQYF TGTGCCAGCAGCCCACCTTCAATCGGGACTGGATCAACAGATACGCAGTATTTT
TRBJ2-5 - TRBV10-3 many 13 CAISRESQETQYF TGTGCCATCAGCCGGGAATCCCAAGAGACCCAGTACTTC
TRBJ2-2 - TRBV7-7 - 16 CASSLAGRQATGELFF TGTGCTAGCAGCTTAGCAGGGCGCCAGGCCACCGGGGAGCTGTTTTTT
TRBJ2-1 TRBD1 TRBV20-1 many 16 CSARDSEGAKGDEQFF TGCAGTGCTAGAGATAGTGAGGGGGCCAAAGGGGATGAGCAGTTCTTC
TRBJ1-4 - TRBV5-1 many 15 CASSLGRATNEKLFF TGCGCCAGCAGCTTGGGCAGGGCTACTAATGAAAAACTGTTTTTT
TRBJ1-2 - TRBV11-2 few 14 CASSLQVFSSGYTF TGTGCCAGCAGCTTACAAGTTTTCTCCTCGGGCTACACCTTC
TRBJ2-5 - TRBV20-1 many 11 CSASIGQTQYF TGCAGTGCTAGTATTGGGCAGACCCAGTACTTC
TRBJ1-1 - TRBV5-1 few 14 CASSQGQAVTEAFF TGCGCCAGCAGCCAAGGGCAGGCAGTTACTGAAGCTTTCTTT